Below are 3 T cell receptor beta chains sequenced from a single sample in a study of blood T cell repertoires in COVID-19. Measured with immunoSEQ multiplex PCR; TCRdb has only the in-frame clones, and not every one. The top ten hold about 3.5% of the sample, which has some 230,000 clones, roughly nine tenths seen once. The sequencing sample was made of PBMCs or T cells enriched from blood (not recorded which). These receptors were obtained from a woman under 30 in a cohort exposed to, infected with or recovered from COVID-19 (not recorded which).

This sequence joins TRBV15 and TRBJ2-2; 8 nucleotides agree with TRBD2. The CDR3 spans 15 residues. Germline loops: CDR1 LNHNV, CDR2 YYDKDF (reference sequence). The trim removed 5 bases at V and 5 bases at J, leaving 7 bases unmatched. CDR3 sequence (DNA): TGTGCCACCAGCGCGGGACTAGTGGGTACCGGGGAGCTGTTTTTT. It is translated as CATSAGLVGTGELFF.

The chain combines TRBV2 with TRBJ2-1, with TRBD2 matching over 15 bases. V gave up 6 bases and J gave up 5 bases; unmatched junction bases: 17. Germline V gives CDR1 SNHLY, CDR2 FYNNEI. This CDR3 has 20 residues. CDR3: CASSLSGTSGRPGRNNEQFF. The CDR3 DNA follows: TGTGCCAGCAGCCTCTCCGGGACTAGCGGGAGGCCTGGGCGAAACAATGAGCAGTTCTTC.

The chain is built from TRBV30 and TRBJ2-5, with TRBD1 as a possible D gene (5 bases). Trimming shortened V by 2 bases and J by 5 bases, and 12 bases separated the two germline ends. Germline V gene data show CDR1 as GTSNPN and CDR2 as SVGIG (reference sequence). The CDR3 has 13 residues. CDR3 sequence: CAWSIRGRETQYF. The CDR3 region has the DNA TGTGCCTGGAGTATTAGGGGAAGGGAGACCCAGTACTTC.